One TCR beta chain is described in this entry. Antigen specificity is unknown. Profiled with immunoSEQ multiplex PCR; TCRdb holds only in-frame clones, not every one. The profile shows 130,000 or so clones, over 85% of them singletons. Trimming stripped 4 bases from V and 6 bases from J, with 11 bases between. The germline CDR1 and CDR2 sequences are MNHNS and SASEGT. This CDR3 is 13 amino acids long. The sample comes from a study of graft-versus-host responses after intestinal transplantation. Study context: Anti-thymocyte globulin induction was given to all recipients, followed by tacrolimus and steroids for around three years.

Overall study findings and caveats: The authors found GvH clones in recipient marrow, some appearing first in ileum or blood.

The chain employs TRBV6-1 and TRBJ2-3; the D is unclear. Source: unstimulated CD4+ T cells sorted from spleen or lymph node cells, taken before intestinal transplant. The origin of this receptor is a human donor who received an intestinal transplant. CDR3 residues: CASSATSYDTQYF. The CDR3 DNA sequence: TGTGCCAGCAGTGCGACTTCGTACGATACGCAGTATTTT.